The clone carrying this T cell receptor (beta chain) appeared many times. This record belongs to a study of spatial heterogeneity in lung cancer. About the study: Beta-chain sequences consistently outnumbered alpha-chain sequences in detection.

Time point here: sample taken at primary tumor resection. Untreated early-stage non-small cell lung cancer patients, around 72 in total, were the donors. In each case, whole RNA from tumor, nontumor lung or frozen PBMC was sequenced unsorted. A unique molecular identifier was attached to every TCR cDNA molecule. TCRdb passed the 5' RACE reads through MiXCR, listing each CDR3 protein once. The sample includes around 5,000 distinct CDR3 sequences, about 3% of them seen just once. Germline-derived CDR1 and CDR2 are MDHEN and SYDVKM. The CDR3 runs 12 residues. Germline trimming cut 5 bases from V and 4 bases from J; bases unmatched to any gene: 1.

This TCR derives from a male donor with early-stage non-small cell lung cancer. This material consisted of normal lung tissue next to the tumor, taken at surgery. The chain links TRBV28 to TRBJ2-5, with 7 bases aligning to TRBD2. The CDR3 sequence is CASSGRVETQYF. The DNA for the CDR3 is TGTGCCAGCAGTGGGAGGGTAGAGACCCAGTACTTC.